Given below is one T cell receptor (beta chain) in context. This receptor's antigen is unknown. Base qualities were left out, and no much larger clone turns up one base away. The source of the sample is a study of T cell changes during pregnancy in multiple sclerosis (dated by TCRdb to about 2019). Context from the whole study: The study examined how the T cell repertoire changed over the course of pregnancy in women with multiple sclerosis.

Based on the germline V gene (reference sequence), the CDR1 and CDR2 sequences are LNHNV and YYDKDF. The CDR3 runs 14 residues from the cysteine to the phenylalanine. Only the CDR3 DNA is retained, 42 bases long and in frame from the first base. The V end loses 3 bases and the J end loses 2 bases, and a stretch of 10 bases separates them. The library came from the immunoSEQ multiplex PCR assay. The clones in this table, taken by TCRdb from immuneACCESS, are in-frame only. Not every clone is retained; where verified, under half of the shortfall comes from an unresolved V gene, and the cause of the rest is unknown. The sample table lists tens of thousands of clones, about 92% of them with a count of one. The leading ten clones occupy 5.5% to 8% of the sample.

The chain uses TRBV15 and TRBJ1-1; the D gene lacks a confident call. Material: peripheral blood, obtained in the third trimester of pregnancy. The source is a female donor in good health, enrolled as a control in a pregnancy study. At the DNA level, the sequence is TGTGCCACCAGCAGCCCCCGAGGAAACACTGAAGCTTTCTTT. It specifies CATSSPRGNTEAFF.